One T cell receptor (beta chain) is described in this entry. What it binds is not known. Clones were read by immunoSEQ multiplex PCR, and TCRdb kept only the in-frame ones, dropping some. In the table there are approximately 86,000 clones, approximately 86% of which are singletons. The data were taken from a study of PD-L1 blockade in urothelial cancer. Overall study: Researchers looked at the blood 3 weeks (second dose) and 6 weeks after treatment began. Blood samples had a median of 141,255 T cells. Broader study findings: Patients who had durable benefit saw their tumor-associated blood clones expand more at 3 weeks.

Stated time point: pretreatment peripheral blood. Sample numbers ranged from 1 to 8 per patient, encompassing pretreatment and on-treatment collections. V lost 5 bases, J lost 1 base, and 24 bases lay in between. Germline CDR1 and CDR2: LNHDA and SQIVND (reference sequence). This CDR3 is 18 amino acids long. The chain links TRBV19 to TRBJ2-7, with a possible D match to TRBD1 (6 bases). This receptor was obtained from a man aged 35-49 years with urothelial cancer. The sample here was PBMCs, taken around atezolizumab (anti-PD-L1) treatment. The CDR3 reads CASSVIFGENRASYEQYF. DNA for the CDR3: TGTGCCAGTAGTGTCATCTTTGGAGAGAACAGGGCTTCCTACGAGCAGTACTTC.